Included here is one T cell receptor (beta chain) sequence, with context. Its antigen is undetermined. The data are from a study of shared clonotypes between healthy human individuals. Profiled with immunoSEQ multiplex PCR; TCRdb holds only in-frame clones, not every one. The table lists about 2.4 million clones, 90% to 95% of them singletons. The CDR3 has 16 residues. The J segment lost 4 bases and the V segment lost 5 bases, leaving 16 bases of the junction unmatched. Germline loops: CDR1 SQVTM, CDR2 ANQGSEA. In the CD4+ fraction, cells were divided into CD45RA+ naive and CD45RA-negative memory subsets. Study-wide points: What limited the represented genetic and exposure-history diversity was the small number of donors.

Material for sequencing was naive CD4+ T cells from PBMCs. Subset specified: CD45RA+ positively selected. This chain joins TRBV29-1 and TRBJ2-5; 7 bases fit TRBD2. The sequence came from a young man in good health. Some clones in this sample may be carry-over from other donors' samples. CDR3 region: CSVTSGRGRSLETQYF. Here the CDR3 DNA reads TGCAGCGTTACCTCGGGGAGGGGCCGGTCTCTAGAGACCCAGTACTTC. Full variable domain (remainder filled in from reference TRBV29-1 and TRBJ2-5): SAVISQKPSRDICQRGTSLTIQCQVDSQVTMMFWYRQQPGQSLTLIATANQGSEATYESGFVIDKFPISRPNLTFSTLTVSNMSPEDSSIYLCSVTSGRGRSLETQYFGPGTRLLVL.